This TCR beta chain was captured in a study of T cells after posttransplantation cyclophosphamide. Study-level results: TRB overlap between skin or GI tissue T cells and blood was limited.

Assay: immunoSEQ multiplex PCR; the TCRdb copy retains only in-frame clones and omits some. Recorded here are about 22,000 clones, none singletons. This clone occurred many times. Antigen specificity is unknown. The CDR3 loop spans 14 amino acids. Germline V lookup: CDR1 SGHRS, CDR2 YFSETQ. V shed 2 bases and J shed 3 bases, with 12 bases lying between them. This related bone marrow graft donor gave peripheral blood on the day of marrow donation. V is TRBV5-1 and J is TRBJ2-7, with TRBD2 as a possible D gene (6 bases). This TCR came from a woman between 50 and 59 years old in good health, CMV-negative, and a related stem cell transplant donor. Input material: PBMCs. The CDR3 bases are TGCGCCAGCAGCTTAGCGGCGGGGTTCTACGAGCAGTACTTC. This sequence encodes CASSLAAGFYEQYF.